This T cell receptor (beta chain) was sequenced in a study of radiation and T cells in renal cell carcinoma. Time point meaning: blood 2 weeks post-SBRT. Regarding treatment: 15 Gy SBRT to primary tumor, nephrectomy 4 weeks later. Germline V gene lookup returns CDR1 SGHRS and CDR2 YFSETQ. The CDR3 has 15 residues. V dropped 0 bases and J dropped 3; count of bases not matched to a gene: 4. Using immunoSEQ multiplex PCR, the repertoire was profiled, and TCRdb retains in-frame clones only, with some absent. The sample records about 49,000 clones, roughly 78% being singletons. The source of this sequence is a woman aged 70-85 years with renal cell carcinoma. The starting material was blood, obtained from a patient whose treatment included radiotherapy and nephrectomy. The chain recombines TRBV5-1 with TRBJ1-1; 8 nucleotides line up with TRBD1. The CDR3 DNA follows: TGCGCCAGCAGCTTGGTTCAGGGGGCCGACACTGAAGCTTTCTTT. Residues: CASSLVQGADTEAFF. The full variable domain, its missing parts supplied by reference TRBV5-1 and TRBJ1-1, is KAGVTQTPRYLIKTRGQQVTLSCSPISGHRSVSWYQQTPGQGLQFLFEYFSETQRNKGNFPGRFSGRQFSNSRSEMNVSTLELGDSALYLCASSLVQGADTEAFFGQGTRLTVV.